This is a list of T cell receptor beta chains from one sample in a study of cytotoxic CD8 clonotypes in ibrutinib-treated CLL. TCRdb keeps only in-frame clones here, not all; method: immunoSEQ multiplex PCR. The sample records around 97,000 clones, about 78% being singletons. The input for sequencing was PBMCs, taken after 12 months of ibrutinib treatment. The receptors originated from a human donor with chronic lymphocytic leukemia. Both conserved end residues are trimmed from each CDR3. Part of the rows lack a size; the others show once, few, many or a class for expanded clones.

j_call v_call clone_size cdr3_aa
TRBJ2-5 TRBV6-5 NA ASSRDRRQETQY
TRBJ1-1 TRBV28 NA ASSATRDYLVEAF
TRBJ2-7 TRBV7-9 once ASSSVAGPYEQY
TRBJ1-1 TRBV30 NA AWSPGGTEAF
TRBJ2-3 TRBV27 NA ASSLKAGVDTQY
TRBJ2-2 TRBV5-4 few ASSLLGGVTGELF
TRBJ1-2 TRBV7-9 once ASSPRDAAHCGYT
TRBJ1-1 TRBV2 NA ASRMDRDAEAF
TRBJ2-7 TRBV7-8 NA ASSPSAGTGGLEQY
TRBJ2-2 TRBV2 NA ASIEGTANTGELF
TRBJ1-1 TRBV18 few ASSPSWRDTEAF